The 22 T cell receptor beta chains below come from one sample, sequenced in a study of vaccination and CD4 T cells after COVID-19. Treatment here: approximately nine-day PBMC culture with coronavirus spike peptide pools or control peptides (ViraFEST assay). Gathered ahead of the COVID-19 pandemic (2011-2018) were the CD4+ T cells of the unexposed donor. Sequenced with the Oncomine TCR Beta short-read assay was DNA taken from cultured CD4+ T cells. Genomic DNA was isolated from CD4+ T cells that had been cultured. TCRdb re-called the PCR reads through MiXCR, storing one row per CDR3 protein. The sample includes roughly 10,000 distinct CDR3 sequences, over 30% of them seen just once. No antigen is known for these receptors. Material: CD4+ T cells from blood, cultured in vitro. The receptors shown here come from a human donor in good health.

This clonotype was detected only a few times. The V and J genes are TRBV11-2 and TRBJ2-5; D gene uncertain. Trimming stripped 3 bases from V and 1 base from J, with 0 bases between. This CDR3 region has 11 residues. Germline assignment: CDR1 SGHAT and CDR2 FQNNGV. CDR3 DNA: TGTGCCAGCAGCTTCCAAGAGACCCAGTACTTC. It is translated as CASSFQETQYF.

In its sample, this clonotype was seen a few times. The chain joins TRBV6-1 to TRBJ2-6; D gene ambiguous. This CDR3 region has 16 residues. Trimming removed 2 bases from V and 0 bases from J, with 8 bases in between. Germline CDR1 MNHNS, CDR2 SASEGT. The CDR3 bases are TGTGCCAGCAGTGAATCCCGGGCCTCTGGGGCCAACGTCCTGACTTTC. This gives the protein CASSESRASGANVLTF.

This rearrangement joins TRBV30 to TRBJ2-5; weak D call: TRBD2 (6 bases). V gave up 3 bases and J gave up 2 bases, with 10 bases separating them. Germline CDR1 and CDR2: GTSNPN and SVGIG (reference sequence). The length of the CDR3 is 13 residues. CDR3 DNA sequence: TGTGCCTGGAGCCCAGGGAGGCAAGAGACCCAGTACTTC. The encoded protein is CAWSPGRQETQYF.

Worth noting for this clonotype: The junction differs from germline at one of its ends, possibly a read error. The chain is built from TRBV18 and TRBJ1-1; 8 nucleotides agree with TRBD1. The germline V gene encodes CDR1 KGHSH and CDR2 LQKENI. This CDR3 has 16 amino acids. CDR3 coding DNA: TGTGCCAGCCCACCGCCCGACAGGGGTAAAAACACTGAAGCTTTCTTT. This codes for CASPPPDRGKNTEAFF.

This clonotype was picked up a small number of times. The genes are TRBV19 and TRBJ2-5; D is perhaps TRBD1 or TRBD2 (5 bases each). V gave up 2 bases and J gave up 1 base, with 8 bases separating them. Germline V lookup: CDR1 LNHDA, CDR2 SQIVND (reference sequence). The CDR3 contains 14 residues. CDR3 amino acids: CASSIPGAQETQYF. The CDR3, as DNA: TGTGCCAGTAGTATACCCGGGGCCCAAGAGACCCAGTACTTC. Using reference TRBV19 and TRBJ2-5 for the parts outside the CDR3, the full variable domain is DGGITQSPKYLFRKEGQNVTLSCEQNLNHDAMYWYRQDPGQGLRLIYYSQIVNDFQKGDIAEGYSVSREKKESFPLTVTSAQKNPTAFYLCASSIPGAQETQYFGPGTRLLVL.

The rearrangement links TRBV20-1 to TRBJ2-3; perhaps TRBD2 as D (5 bases). The V gene's germline CDR1 is DFQATT and CDR2 SNEGSKA (reference sequence). V shed 0 bases and J shed 2 bases, with 15 bases lying between them. The CDR3 loop spans 16 amino acids. As DNA, the CDR3 is TGCAGTGCTAGAGACCCCTCCAGCGGCTTCACAGATACGCAGTATTTT. Its translation: CSARDPSSGFTDTQYF.

This chain links TRBV19 with TRBJ1-4; no definite D call. The CDR3 runs 11 residues. V was trimmed by 6 bases and J by 8 bases, leaving 7 bases between them. Per the germline V gene, CDR1 is LNHDA and CDR2 is SQIVND (reference sequence). The CDR3 sequence is CASRIGEKLFF. The CDR3 nucleotides are TGTGCCAGTAGAATCGGAGAAAAACTGTTTTTT.

V usage is TRBV6-1 and J usage is TRBJ1-3; 7 bases agree with TRBD1. The CDR3 loop spans 15 amino acids. Germline loops: CDR1 MNHNS, CDR2 SASEGT. The V segment lost 8 bases and the J segment 3 bases; nucleotides outside the gene matches: 10. CDR3 coding DNA: TGTGCCAGCGCCCGAGCGGGGGACAGTGGAAACACCATATATTTT. It specifies CASARAGDSGNTIYF.

This clonotype was counted a few times. V gene TRBV2 combines with J gene TRBJ1-5; D remains ambiguous. This CDR3 spans 15 amino acids. Trimming cost V 2 bases and J 0 bases, with 8 bases left between them. In germline, CDR1 is SNHLY, CDR2 FYNNEI. CDR3 nucleotides: TGTGCCAGCAGTGAATTGATTTATAGCAATCAGCCCCAGCATTTT. It encodes CASSELIYSNQPQHF.

The chain carries TRBV19 and TRBJ2-3; no clear D gene. The V gene's germline CDR1 is LNHDA and CDR2 SQIVND (reference sequence). CDR3 length: 15 amino acids. V was clipped by 1 base and J by 0 bases, with 8 bases between them. The CDR3 loop is CASSIAVSSTDTQYF. The CDR3 nucleotides read TGTGCCAGTAGTATAGCGGTTTCTAGCACAGATACGCAGTATTTT.

There are a few counts of this clonotype. The genes are TRBV19 and TRBJ2-4, with TRBD1 matching over 7 bases. The V and J ends lost 10 bases and 2 bases, in that order; junction bases with no gene match: 5. This CDR3 is 13 amino acids long. From germline, CDR1 is LNHDA and CDR2 SQIVND (reference sequence). Written as DNA, the CDR3 is TGTGCCACAACAGGGGAGACCAAAAACATTCAGTACTTC. Residues: CATTGETKNIQYF. The entire variable domain, with the rest obtained from reference TRBV19 and TRBJ2-4, is as follows: DGGITQSPKYLFRKEGQNVTLSCEQNLNHDAMYWYRQDPGQGLRLIYYSQIVNDFQKGDIAEGYSVSREKKESFPLTVTSAQKNPTAFYLCATTGETKNIQYFGAGTRLSVL.

In its sample, this clonotype was seen a few times. The chain has TRBV19 and TRBJ1-2; 7 nucleotides agree with TRBD1. This CDR3 has 14 amino acids. V lost 5 bases to trimming and J lost 4 bases; unmatched junction nucleotides: 7. CDR1 and CDR2 (germline): LNHDA, SQIVND (reference sequence). In DNA, the CDR3 is TGTGCCAGTAGTCCACAACAGGGGCCCTATGGCTACACCTTC. Amino acids: CASSPQQGPYGYTF.

The J gene is TRBJ1-2, the V gene TRBV20-1; D remains ambiguous. Between the trimmed V and J ends, which lost 6 bases and 3 bases, there was a span of 23 bases. This CDR3 is 16 amino acids long. The germline gives CDR1 DFQATT, CDR2 SNEGSKA (reference sequence). The CDR3 region is CSASPSVWAIHYGYTF. In nucleotides, the CDR3 is TGCAGTGCCTCACCGTCCGTTTGGGCCATTCACTATGGCTACACCTTC.

This clonotype is labeled as medium-sized (0.01 to 0.1%). The rearrangement links TRBV6-1 to TRBJ1-2, with D hard to call. This CDR3 has 12 residues. V dropped 8 bases and J dropped 3 bases, with 10 bases sitting between them. Germline V gene data show CDR1 as MNHNS and CDR2 as SASEGT. In DNA form, the CDR3 reads TGTGCCAGCCAAGCCCGGGACTATGGCTACACCTTC. Translation: CASQARDYGYTF.

The V gene is TRBV29-1, the J gene TRBJ2-7; perhaps TRBD1 as D (5 bases). The ends were cut back, 4 bases at V and 2 bases at J, with 12 bases in the middle. Per the germline V gene, CDR1 is SQVTM and CDR2 is ANQGSEA. The CDR3 covers 13 residues. In DNA form, the CDR3 reads TGCAGCGTTGTAGGGGCCGACACCTACGAGCAGTACTTC. Protein: CSVVGADTYEQYF.

In the case of this clonotype: At one of its ends the junction is not consistent with the germline gene, which may arise from a read error. The chain carries TRBV20-1 and TRBJ1-2; D is uncertain. Germline CDR1 reads DFQATT; CDR2 reads SNEGSKA (reference sequence). The CDR3 consists of 15 residues. This chain's CDR3 is CSDRRTGRGAYGYTF. In nucleotides, the CDR3 is TGCAGTGATAGACGGACGGGCCGGGGAGCCTATGGCTACACCTTC.

The rearrangement joins TRBV28 to TRBJ2-1, with D uncertain. V was clipped by 2 bases and J by 0 bases, with 11 bases between them. The germline gives CDR1 MDHEN, CDR2 SYDVKM. The CDR3 has 16 amino acids. The CDR3 DNA sequence: TGTGCCAGCAGTTTAACCCAGTTCCGCTCCTACAATGAGCAGTTCTTC. Translation gives CASSLTQFRSYNEQFF.

J is TRBJ2-3 and V is TRBV6-2 or TRBV6-3, with D unclear. The germline V gene has CDR1 MNHEY and CDR2 SVGEGT. The CDR3 totals 12 residues. V was shortened by 5 bases and J by 4 bases, with 7 bases between the two germline ends. The CDR3 coding sequence is TGTGCCAGCAGTGGAAGGTCAGATACGCAGTATTTT. Encoded protein: CASSGRSDTQYF.

This clonotype was seen a few times. The chain combines TRBV7-9 with TRBJ2-2, with 7 bases identical to TRBD1. Germline V CDR1 and CDR2: SEHNR, FQNEAQ (reference sequence). This CDR3 contains 19 residues. Trimming cost V 4 bases and J 2 bases; bases outside gene matches: 16. This CDR3 is CASSSPVEMTGSNTGELFF. CDR3 sequence (DNA): TGTGCCAGCAGCTCCCCGGTCGAGATGACAGGGTCCAACACCGGGGAGCTGTTTTTT.

The chain couples TRBV15 to TRBJ2-7; 9 bases fit TRBD1. Germline CDR1 is LNHNV and CDR2 is YYDKDF (reference sequence). The CDR3 has 14 amino acids. With V trimmed by 2 bases and J by 2 bases, 1 base remained unmatched. The CDR3 protein is CATSRRDRAYEQYF. CDR3 nucleotides: TGTGCCACCAGCAGACGGGACAGGGCCTACGAGCAGTACTTC.

V is TRBV6-5 and J is TRBJ2-7, with TRBD2 matching 7 bases. Germline V gene sequence: CDR1 MNHEY, CDR2 SVGAGI. This CDR3 is built from 16 residues. J lost 1 base, V lost 2 bases, and 8 bases had no gene match. Here the CDR3 reads CASSYGAGEESYEQYF. The CDR3 coding sequence is TGTGCCAGCAGTTACGGGGCGGGAGAGGAATCCTACGAGCAGTACTTC.

This clonotype was seen only a few times. The chain combines TRBV7-2 with TRBJ2-7; no reliable D call. V dropped 3 bases and J dropped 3 bases, with 6 bases sitting between them. The germline CDR1 and CDR2 sequences are SGHTA and FQGNSA. The CDR3 spans 12 residues. The CDR3 bases are TGTGCCAGCAGCTTTGACTTCTACGAGCAGTACTTC. This gives the protein CASSFDFYEQYF.